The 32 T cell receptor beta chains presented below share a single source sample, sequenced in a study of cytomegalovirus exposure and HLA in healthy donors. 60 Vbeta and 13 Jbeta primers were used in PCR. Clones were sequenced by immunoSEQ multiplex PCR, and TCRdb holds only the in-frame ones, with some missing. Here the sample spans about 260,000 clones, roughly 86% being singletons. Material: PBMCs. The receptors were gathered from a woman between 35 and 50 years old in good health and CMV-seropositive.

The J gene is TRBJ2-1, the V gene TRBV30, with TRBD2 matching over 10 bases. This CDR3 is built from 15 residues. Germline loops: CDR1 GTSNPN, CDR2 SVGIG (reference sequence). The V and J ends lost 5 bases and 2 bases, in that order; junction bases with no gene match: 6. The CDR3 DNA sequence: TGTGCCTGGGGTAGCGGGAGGACGACCTACAATGAGCAGTTCTTC. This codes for CAWGSGRTTYNEQFF. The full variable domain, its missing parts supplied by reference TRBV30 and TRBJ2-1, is SQTIHQWPATLVQPVGSPLSLECTVEGTSNPNLYWYRQAAGRGLQLLFYSVGIGQISSEVPQNLSASRPQDRQFILSSKKLLLSDSGFYLCAWGSGRTTYNEQFFGPGTRLTVL.

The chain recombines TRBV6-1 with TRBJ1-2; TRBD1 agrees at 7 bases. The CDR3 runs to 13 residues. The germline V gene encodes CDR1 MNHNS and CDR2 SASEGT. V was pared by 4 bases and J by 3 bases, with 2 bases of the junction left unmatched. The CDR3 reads CASSGGTDYGYTF. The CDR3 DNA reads TGTGCCAGCAGTGGCGGGACAGACTATGGCTACACCTTC.

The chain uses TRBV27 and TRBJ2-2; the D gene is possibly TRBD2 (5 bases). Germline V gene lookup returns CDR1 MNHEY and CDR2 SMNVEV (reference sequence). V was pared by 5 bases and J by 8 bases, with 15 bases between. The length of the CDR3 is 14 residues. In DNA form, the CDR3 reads TGTGCCAGCAGTCCCCGGGATCTTGCTGGGGAGCTGTTTTTT. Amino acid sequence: CASSPRDLAGELFF.

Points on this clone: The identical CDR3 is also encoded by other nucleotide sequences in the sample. The CDR3 sequence is CASSLELGGDTEAFF. CDR3 DNA: TGCGCCAGCAGCTTGGAGCTGGGAGGGGACACTGAAGCTTTCTTT. The V gene is TRBV5-1, the J gene TRBJ1-1; possible D gene TRBD1, 5 bases. Trimming removed 0 bases at V and 3 bases at J, with 12 bases between. The germline gives CDR1 SGHRS, CDR2 YFSETQ. The CDR3 sequence is 15 residues long.

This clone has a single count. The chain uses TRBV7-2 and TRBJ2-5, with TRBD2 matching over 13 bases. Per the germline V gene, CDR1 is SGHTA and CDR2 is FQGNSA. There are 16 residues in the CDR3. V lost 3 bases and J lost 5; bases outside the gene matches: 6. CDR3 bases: TGTGCCAGCAGCTTGGAACTAGCGGGAGGGCTTGAGACCCAGTACTTC. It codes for CASSLELAGGLETQYF. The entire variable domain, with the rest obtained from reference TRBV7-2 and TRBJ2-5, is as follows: GAGVSQSPSNKVTEKGKDVELRCDPISGHTALYWYRQSLGQGLEFLIYFQGNSAPDKSGLPSDRFSAERTGGSVSTLTIQRTQQEDSAVYLCASSLELAGGLETQYFGPGTRLLVL.

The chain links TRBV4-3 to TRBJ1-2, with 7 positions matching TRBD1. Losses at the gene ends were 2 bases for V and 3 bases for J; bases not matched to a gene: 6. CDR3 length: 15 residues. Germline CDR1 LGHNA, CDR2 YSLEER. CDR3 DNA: TGCGCCAGCAGCCAACACCGGGACAGTCACTATGGCTACACCTTC. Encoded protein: CASSQHRDSHYGYTF.

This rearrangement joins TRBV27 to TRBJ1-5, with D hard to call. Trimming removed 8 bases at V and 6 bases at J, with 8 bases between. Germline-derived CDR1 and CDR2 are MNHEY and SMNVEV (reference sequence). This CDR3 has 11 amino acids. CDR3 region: CASGVGQPQHF. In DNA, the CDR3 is TGTGCCAGCGGAGTCGGTCAGCCCCAGCATTTT.

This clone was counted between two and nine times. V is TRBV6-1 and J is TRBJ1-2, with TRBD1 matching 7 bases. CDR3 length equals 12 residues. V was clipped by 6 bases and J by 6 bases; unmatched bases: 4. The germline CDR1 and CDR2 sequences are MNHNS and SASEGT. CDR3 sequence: CASSDRVHGYTF. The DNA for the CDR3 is TGTGCCAGCAGCGACAGGGTACATGGCTACACCTTC.

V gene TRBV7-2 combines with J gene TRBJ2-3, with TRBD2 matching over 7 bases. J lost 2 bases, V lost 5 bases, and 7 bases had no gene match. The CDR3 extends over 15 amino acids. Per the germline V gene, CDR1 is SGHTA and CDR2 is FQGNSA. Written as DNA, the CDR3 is TGTGCCAGCAGCCCGGGGGGAGTTCCCACAGATACGCAGTATTTT. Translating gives CASSPGGVPTDTQYF.

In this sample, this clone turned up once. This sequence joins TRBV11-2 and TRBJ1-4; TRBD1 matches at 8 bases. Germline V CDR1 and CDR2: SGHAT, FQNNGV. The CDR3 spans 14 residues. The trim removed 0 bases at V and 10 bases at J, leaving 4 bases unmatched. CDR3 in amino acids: CASSLDDRGGKLFF. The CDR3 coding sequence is TGTGCCAGCAGCTTAGATGACAGGGGAGGAAAACTGTTTTTT.

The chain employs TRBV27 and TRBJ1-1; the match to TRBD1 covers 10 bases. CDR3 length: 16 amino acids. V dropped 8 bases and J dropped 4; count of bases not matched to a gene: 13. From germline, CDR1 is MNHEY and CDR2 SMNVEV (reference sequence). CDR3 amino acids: CASAPGQGPLSTEAFF. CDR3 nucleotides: TGTGCCAGCGCACCGGGACAGGGGCCCCTGAGCACTGAAGCTTTCTTT.

CDR3 sequence: CASSFLSSGRETQYF. CDR3 sequence (DNA): TGTGCCAGCAGTTTCTTGTCTTCGGGTCGGGAGACCCAGTACTTC. The chain is built from TRBV27 and TRBJ2-5; D unresolved. Germline CDR1 is MNHEY and CDR2 is SMNVEV (reference sequence). The CDR3 has 15 amino acids. Trimming shortened V by 3 bases and J by 5 bases, and 16 bases separated the two germline ends.

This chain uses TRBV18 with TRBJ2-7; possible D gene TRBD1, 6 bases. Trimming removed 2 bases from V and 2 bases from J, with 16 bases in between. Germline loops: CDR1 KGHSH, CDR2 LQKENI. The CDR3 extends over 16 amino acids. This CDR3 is CASSPKDRRNAYEQYF. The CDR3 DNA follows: TGTGCCAGCTCACCAAAAGACAGGAGGAACGCCTACGAGCAGTACTTC.

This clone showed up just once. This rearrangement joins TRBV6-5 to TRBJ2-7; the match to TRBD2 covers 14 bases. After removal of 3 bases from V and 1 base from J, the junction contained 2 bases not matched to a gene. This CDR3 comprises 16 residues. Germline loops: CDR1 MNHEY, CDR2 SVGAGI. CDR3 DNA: TGTGCCAGCAGTTATGGGACTAGCGGGAGATCCTACGAGCAGTACTTC. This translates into CASSYGTSGRSYEQYF.

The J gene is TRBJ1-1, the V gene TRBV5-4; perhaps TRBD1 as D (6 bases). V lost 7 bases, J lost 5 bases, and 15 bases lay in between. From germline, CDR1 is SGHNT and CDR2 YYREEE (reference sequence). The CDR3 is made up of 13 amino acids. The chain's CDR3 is CASRPGGWTEAFF. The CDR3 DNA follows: TGTGCCAGCCGACCGGGGGGCTGGACTGAAGCTTTCTTT.

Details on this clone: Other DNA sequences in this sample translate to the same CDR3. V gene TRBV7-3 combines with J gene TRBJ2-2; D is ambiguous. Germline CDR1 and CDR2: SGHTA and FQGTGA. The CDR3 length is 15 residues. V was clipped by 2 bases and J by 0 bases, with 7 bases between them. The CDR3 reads CASSLGQANTGELFF. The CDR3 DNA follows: TGTGCCAGCAGCTTAGGGCAGGCGAACACCGGGGAGCTGTTTTTT.

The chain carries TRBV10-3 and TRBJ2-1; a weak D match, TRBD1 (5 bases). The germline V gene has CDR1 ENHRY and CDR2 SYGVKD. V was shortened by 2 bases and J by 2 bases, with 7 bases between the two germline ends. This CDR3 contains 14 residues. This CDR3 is CAISEGQAYNEQFF. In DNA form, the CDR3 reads TGTGCCATCAGTGAGGGACAAGCCTACAATGAGCAGTTCTTC.

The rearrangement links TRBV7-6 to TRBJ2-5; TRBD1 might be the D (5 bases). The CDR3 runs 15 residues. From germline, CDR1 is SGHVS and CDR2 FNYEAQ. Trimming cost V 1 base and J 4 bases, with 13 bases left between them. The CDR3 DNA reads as TGTGCCAGCAGCTTAGTTACAGGTCAGCCAGAGACCCAGTACTTC. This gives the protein CASSLVTGQPETQYF.

The CDR3 region is CASSLEAASSTDTQYF. The CDR3 region has the DNA TGTGCCAGCAGTTTGGAAGCGGCCTCTAGCACAGATACGCAGTATTTT. This chain links TRBV27 with TRBJ2-3, with D maybe TRBD2 (5 bases). Trimming pared 3 bases from V and 0 bases from J, leaving 13 bases between. The CDR3 extends over 16 amino acids. Germline CDR1 MNHEY, CDR2 SMNVEV (reference sequence).

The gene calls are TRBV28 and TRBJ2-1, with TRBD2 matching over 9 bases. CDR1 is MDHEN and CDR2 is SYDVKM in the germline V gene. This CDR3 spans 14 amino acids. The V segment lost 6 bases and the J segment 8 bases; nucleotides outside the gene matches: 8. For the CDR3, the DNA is TGTGCCAGCAGGGTAGCGGGAGTCGAGGATGAGCAGTTCTTC. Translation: CASRVAGVEDEQFF.

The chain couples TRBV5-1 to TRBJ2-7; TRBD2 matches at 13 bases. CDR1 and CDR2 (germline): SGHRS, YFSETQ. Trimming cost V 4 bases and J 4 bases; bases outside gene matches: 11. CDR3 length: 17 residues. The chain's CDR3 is CASSPGTSGITWYEQYF. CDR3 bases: TGCGCCAGCAGCCCCGGGACTAGCGGGATAACGTGGTACGAGCAGTACTTC.

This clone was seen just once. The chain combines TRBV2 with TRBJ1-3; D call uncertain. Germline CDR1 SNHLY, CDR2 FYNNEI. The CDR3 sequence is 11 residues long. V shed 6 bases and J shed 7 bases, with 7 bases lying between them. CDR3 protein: CASRPRNTIYF. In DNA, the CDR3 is TGTGCCAGCAGGCCGAGGAACACCATATATTTT. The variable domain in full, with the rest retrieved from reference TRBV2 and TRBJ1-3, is EPEVTQTPSHQVTQMGQEVILRCVPISNHLYFYWYRQILGQKVEFLVSFYNNEISEKSEIFDDQFSVERPDGSNFTLKIRSTKLEDSAMYFCASRPRNTIYFGEGSWLTVV.

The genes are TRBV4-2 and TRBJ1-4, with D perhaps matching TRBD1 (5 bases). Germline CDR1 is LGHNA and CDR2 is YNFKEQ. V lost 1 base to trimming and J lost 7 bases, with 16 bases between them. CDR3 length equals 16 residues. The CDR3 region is CASSQGVGQGSEKLFF. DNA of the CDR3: TGTGCCAGCAGCCAAGGGGTGGGGCAGGGAAGTGAAAAACTGTTTTTT.

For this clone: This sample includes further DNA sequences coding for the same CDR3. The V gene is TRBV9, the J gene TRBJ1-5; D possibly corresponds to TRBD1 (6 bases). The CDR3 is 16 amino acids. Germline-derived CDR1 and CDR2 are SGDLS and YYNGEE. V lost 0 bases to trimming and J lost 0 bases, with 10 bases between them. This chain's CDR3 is CASSVGPGHSNQPQHF. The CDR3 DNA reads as TGTGCCAGCAGCGTAGGGCCGGGACATAGCAATCAGCCCCAGCATTTT.

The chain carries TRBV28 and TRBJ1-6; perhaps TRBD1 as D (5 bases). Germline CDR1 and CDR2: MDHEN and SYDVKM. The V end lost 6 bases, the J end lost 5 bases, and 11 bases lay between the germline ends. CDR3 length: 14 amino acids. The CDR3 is CASSFDSDNSPLHF. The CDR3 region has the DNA TGTGCCAGCAGCTTCGACAGTGATAATTCACCCCTCCACTTT.

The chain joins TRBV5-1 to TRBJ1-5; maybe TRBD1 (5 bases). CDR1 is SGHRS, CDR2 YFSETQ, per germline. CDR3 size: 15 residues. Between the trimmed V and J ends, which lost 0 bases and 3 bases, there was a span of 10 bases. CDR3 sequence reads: CASSLAGGINQPQHF. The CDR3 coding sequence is TGCGCCAGCAGCTTGGCCGGGGGGATCAATCAGCCCCAGCATTTT.

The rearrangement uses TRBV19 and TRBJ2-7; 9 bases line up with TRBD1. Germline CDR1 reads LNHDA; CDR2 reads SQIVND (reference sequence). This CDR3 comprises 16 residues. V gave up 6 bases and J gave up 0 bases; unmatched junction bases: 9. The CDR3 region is CASSGAGTGSSYEQYF. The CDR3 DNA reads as TGTGCCAGTAGCGGAGCCGGGACAGGGAGCTCCTACGAGCAGTACTTC.

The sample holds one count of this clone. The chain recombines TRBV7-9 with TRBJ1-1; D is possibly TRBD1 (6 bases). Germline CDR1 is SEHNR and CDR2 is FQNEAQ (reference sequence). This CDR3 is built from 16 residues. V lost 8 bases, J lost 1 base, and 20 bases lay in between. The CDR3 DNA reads TGTGCCAGCTTTCGACAGGCACCCCCGCCGAACACTGAAGCTTTCTTT. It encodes CASFRQAPPPNTEAFF. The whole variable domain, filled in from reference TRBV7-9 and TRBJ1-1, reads DTGVSQNPRHKITKRGQNVTFRCDPISEHNRLYWYRQTLGQGPEFLTYFQNEAQLEKSRLLSDRFSAERPKGSFSTLEIQRTEQGDSAMYLCASFRQAPPPNTEAFFGQGTRLTVV.

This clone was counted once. The DNA of the CDR3 is TGTGCCAGCAGGCGACAGGGGACGGACATTCAGTACTTC. This gives the protein CASRRQGTDIQYF. The rearrangement joins TRBV6-6 to TRBJ2-4; 8 bases agree with TRBD1. Germline lookup yields CDR1 MNHNY and CDR2 SVGAGI (reference sequence). The CDR3 loop spans 13 amino acids. V was pared by 6 bases and J by 8 bases, with 6 bases of the junction left unmatched.

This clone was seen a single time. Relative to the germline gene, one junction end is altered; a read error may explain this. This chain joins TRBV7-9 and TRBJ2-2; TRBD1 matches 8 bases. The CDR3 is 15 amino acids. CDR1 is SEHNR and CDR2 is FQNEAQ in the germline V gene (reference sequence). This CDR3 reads CSSSRQGARTGELFF. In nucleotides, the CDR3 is TGTTCCAGCAGCCGTCAGGGGGCTCGGACCGGGGAGCTGTTTTTT.

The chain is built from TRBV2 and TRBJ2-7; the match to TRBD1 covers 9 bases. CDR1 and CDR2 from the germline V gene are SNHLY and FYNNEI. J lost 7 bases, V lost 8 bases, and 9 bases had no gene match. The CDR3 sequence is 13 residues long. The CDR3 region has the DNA TGTGCCAGCGGGGGACAGGGACGTGAAGAGCAGTACTTC. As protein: CASGGQGREEQYF.

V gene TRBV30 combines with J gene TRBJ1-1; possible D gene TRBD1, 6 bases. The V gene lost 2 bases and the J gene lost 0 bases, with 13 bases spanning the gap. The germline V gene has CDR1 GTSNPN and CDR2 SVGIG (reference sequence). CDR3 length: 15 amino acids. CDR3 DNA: TGTGCCTGGAGTCCTTGGACAGAAATGAACACTGAAGCTTTCTTT. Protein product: CAWSPWTEMNTEAFF. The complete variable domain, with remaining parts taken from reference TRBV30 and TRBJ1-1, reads SQTIHQWPATLVQPVGSPLSLECTVEGTSNPNLYWYRQAAGRGLQLLFYSVGIGQISSEVPQNLSASRPQDRQFILSSKKLLLSDSGFYLCAWSPWTEMNTEAFFGQGTRLTVV.